The 25 T cell receptor beta chains reported below all come from one sample, sequenced in a study of OX40 agonist ivuxolimab in advanced cancers. TCRdb keeps only in-frame clones here, not all; method: immunoSEQ multiplex PCR. This table holds 30,000 to 35,000 clones, 85% to 95% found once. The sample was CD4+ or CD8+ T cells sorted from blood, taken in a trial of the OX40 agonist ivuxolimab. These receptor sequences come from an adult with an advanced solid tumor such as melanoma, head and neck, liver or kidney cancer.

The CDR3 here is CASRGFWRLTPRGEKLFF. The CDR3 coding sequence is TGTGCCAGCAGGGGATTCTGGCGCCTCACTCCTCGAGGTGAAAAACTGTTTTTT. J is TRBJ1-4 and V is TRBV25-1, with D uncertain. The CDR3 extends over 18 amino acids. Germline CDR1 MGHDK, CDR2 SYGVNS. Trimming removed 6 bases from V and 7 bases from J, with 27 bases in between.

The chain joins TRBV28 to TRBJ1-1; TRBD1 matches at 9 bases. The CDR3 consists of 16 residues. CDR1 is MDHEN, CDR2 SYDVKM, per germline. Trimming cost V 6 bases and J 1 base; bases outside gene matches: 9. The CDR3 DNA is TGTGCCAGCAGCCCCCCGGGACAGGGTTCGAACACTGAAGCTTTCTTT. This translates into CASSPPGQGSNTEAFF.

This chain links TRBV29-1 with TRBJ2-3; possible D gene TRBD1, 6 bases. CDR3 length equals 17 residues. Germline V lookup: CDR1 SQVTM, CDR2 ANQGSEA. V was cut by 1 base and J by 0 bases, with 17 bases left in between. This CDR3 is CSVEGIWTAPSTDTQYF. CDR3 bases: TGCAGCGTTGAAGGAATTTGGACAGCCCCTAGCACAGATACGCAGTATTTT.

The chain has TRBV27 and TRBJ1-3; no clear D. Germline assignment: CDR1 MNHEY and CDR2 SMNVEV (reference sequence). The CDR3 covers 13 residues. Trimming stripped 3 bases from V and 4 bases from J, with 7 bases between. The CDR3 sequence is CASSFQGGNTIYF. As DNA, the CDR3 is TGTGCCAGCAGTTTCCAAGGGGGAAACACCATATATTTT.

The V call is TRBV29-1, the J call TRBJ2-1; 14 bases fit TRBD2. The V gene's germline CDR1 is SQVTM and CDR2 ANQGSEA. V lost 3 bases and J lost 1; bases outside the gene matches: 5. The CDR3 consists of 17 residues. This CDR3 is CSVEGLAGADSYNEQFF. For the CDR3, the DNA is TGCAGCGTTGAGGGACTAGCGGGAGCAGATTCCTACAATGAGCAGTTCTTC.

In its sample, this clone ranks as medium-sized. The chain uses TRBV9 and TRBJ1-6; D gene uncertain. Germline CDR1 is SGDLS and CDR2 is YYNGEE. Trimming cost V 3 bases and J 7 bases, with 11 bases left between them. CDR3 size: 14 residues. In nucleotides, the CDR3 is TGTGCCAGCAGCGGAGGCGAGGGCAATTCACCCCTCCACTTT. It translates to CASSGGEGNSPLHF.

The chain recombines TRBV9 with TRBJ2-1; no clear D gene. The V gene's germline CDR1 is SGDLS and CDR2 YYNGEE. V was shortened by 3 bases and J by 2 bases, with 12 bases between the two germline ends. CDR3 size: 15 residues. CDR3 residues: CASSELTSPYNEQFF. The CDR3 DNA sequence: TGTGCCAGCAGCGAACTGACGTCGCCCTACAATGAGCAGTTCTTC. Based on the CDR3 plus reference TRBV9 and TRBJ2-1, the full variable domain is DSGVTQTPKHLITATGQRVTLRCSPRSGDLSVYWYQQSLDQGLQFLIQYYNGEERAKGNILERFSAQQFPDLHSELNLSSLELGDSALYFCASSELTSPYNEQFFGPGTRLTVL.

The chain couples TRBV7-7 to TRBJ2-1; 10 bases match TRBD2. J gave up 7 bases and V 5 bases, and 17 bases lay outside the gene matches. The CDR3 is 18 amino acids. Per germline, CDR1 SSHAT and CDR2 FNYEAQ (reference sequence). The CDR3 protein is CASSPRTPISGGINEQFF. In DNA, the CDR3 is TGTGCCAGCAGCCCACGGACTCCGATTAGCGGGGGGATAAATGAGCAGTTCTTC. Complete variable domain (other parts from reference TRBV7-7 and TRBJ2-1): GAGVSQSPRYKVTKRGQDVTLRCDPISSHATLYWYQQALGQGPEFLTYFNYEAQPDKSGLPSDRFSAERPEGSISTLTIQRTEQRDSAMYRCASSPRTPISGGINEQFFGPGTRLTVL.

The chain joins TRBV13 to TRBJ2-7; D may be TRBD1 (6 bases). The CDR3 sequence is 14 residues long. Per germline, CDR1 PRHDT and CDR2 FYEKMQ (reference sequence). The V end lost 3 bases, the J end lost 3 bases, and 12 bases lay between the germline ends. The CDR3 spells CASSFQGLVYEQYF. The CDR3 bases are TGTGCCAGCAGCTTCCAGGGGTTGGTCTACGAGCAGTACTTC.

The CDR3 region has the DNA TGTGCCAGCACCCGGACAGGGGAAGTTGATGGCTACACCTTC. Residues: CASTRTGEVDGYTF. The chain has TRBV28 and TRBJ1-2, with TRBD1 matching 9 bases. The CDR3 consists of 14 residues. Losses at the gene ends were 7 bases for V and 6 bases for J; bases not matched to a gene: 9. Germline V lookup: CDR1 MDHEN, CDR2 SYDVKM.

This sequence joins TRBV28 and TRBJ2-3; D is perhaps TRBD2 (6 bases). The CDR3 contains 16 residues. Germline values: CDR1 MDHEN, CDR2 SYDVKM. V was pared by 6 bases and J by 6 bases, with 22 bases between. The CDR3: CASSRTGEVYGDTQYF. The DNA of the CDR3 is TGTGCCAGCAGCCGGACCGGGGAGGTCTATGGGGATACGCAGTATTTT.

The genes are TRBV27 and TRBJ2-3, with TRBD2 identical over 9 bases. CDR1 and CDR2 from the germline V gene are MNHEY and SMNVEV (reference sequence). The CDR3 loop spans 16 amino acids. V lost 8 bases and J lost 2; bases outside the gene matches: 11. The CDR3 here is CASVPLAGVYTDTQYF. Written as DNA, the CDR3 is TGTGCCAGCGTACCACTAGCGGGCGTGTACACAGATACGCAGTATTTT.

The J gene is TRBJ2-3, the V gene TRBV14, with D perhaps assigned TRBD1 or TRBD2 (5 bases each). V was trimmed by 4 bases and J by 1 base, leaving 12 bases between them. Germline CDR1 is SGHDN and CDR2 is FVKESK. The CDR3 extends over 15 amino acids. CDR3 DNA sequence: TGTGCCAGCAGCCCTCGGGTGGGGGGCACAGATACGCAGTATTTT. It encodes CASSPRVGGTDTQYF. Full variable domain (outside the CDR3, taken from reference TRBV14 and TRBJ2-3): EAGVTQFPSHSVIEKGQTVTLRCDPISGHDNLYWYRRVMGKEIKFLLHFVKESKQDESGMPNNRFLAERTGGTYSTLKVQPAELEDSGVYFCASSPRVGGTDTQYFGPGTRLTVL.

V is TRBV28 and J is TRBJ1-5, with D perhaps TRBD1 (5 bases). The CDR3 is 12 amino acids. V lost 5 bases and J lost 7, with 9 bases in between. Germline V gene sequence: CDR1 MDHEN, CDR2 SYDVKM. The CDR3 sequence is CASSQGLQPQHF. The CDR3, as DNA: TGTGCCAGCAGTCAGGGACTGCAGCCCCAGCATTTT.

The genes are TRBV5-1 and TRBJ1-5; D is perhaps TRBD1 (6 bases). Germline V gene lookup returns CDR1 SGHRS and CDR2 YFSETQ. The V and J ends lost 0 bases and 5 bases respectively, with 18 bases between them. This CDR3 has 17 residues. The CDR3 sequence is CASSLGRPDSMDQPQHF. The CDR3 region has the DNA TGCGCCAGCAGCTTGGGGAGGCCGGACAGCATGGATCAGCCCCAGCATTTT. Full variable domain (remainder filled in from reference TRBV5-1 and TRBJ1-5): KAGVTQTPRYLIKTRGQQVTLSCSPISGHRSVSWYQQTPGQGLQFLFEYFSETQRNKGNFPGRFSGRQFSNSRSEMNVSTLELGDSALYLCASSLGRPDSMDQPQHFGDGTRLSIL.

The chain employs TRBV5-6 and TRBJ1-1; unclear D gene. Trimming took off 4 bases at V and 0 bases at J, with 10 bases between the two ends. The CDR3 loop spans 14 amino acids. Per the germline V gene, CDR1 is SGHDT and CDR2 is YYEEEE. The CDR3 loop is CASSRPQVNTEAFF. The CDR3 DNA is TGTGCCAGCAGCAGGCCGCAGGTGAACACTGAAGCTTTCTTT. Using reference TRBV5-6 and TRBJ1-1 for the parts outside the CDR3, the full variable domain is DAGVTQSPTHLIKTRGQQVTLRCSPKSGHDTVSWYQQALGQGPQFIFQYYEEEERQRGNFPDRFSGHQFPNYSSELNVNALLLGDSALYLCASSRPQVNTEAFFGQGTRLTVV.

This chain connects TRBV19 to TRBJ1-3, with TRBD1 matching 7 bases. From germline, CDR1 is LNHDA and CDR2 SQIVND (reference sequence). V lost 9 bases and J lost 3; bases outside the gene matches: 11. The CDR3 length is 15 residues. The CDR3 DNA is TGTGCCAGCAGATCTCGAGACAGGGTTGGAAACACCATATATTTT. This translates into CASRSRDRVGNTIYF. Full variable domain (outside the CDR3, taken from reference TRBV19 and TRBJ1-3): DGGITQSPKYLFRKEGQNVTLSCEQNLNHDAMYWYRQDPGQGLRLIYYSQIVNDFQKGDIAEGYSVSREKKESFPLTVTSAQKNPTAFYLCASRSRDRVGNTIYFGEGSWLTVV.

The chain has TRBV27 and TRBJ2-5, with 9 nucleotides matching TRBD2. This CDR3 is built from 15 residues. Trimming at V came to 4 bases and at J to 0 bases, leaving 3 bases not matched to a gene. Germline V gives CDR1 MNHEY, CDR2 SMNVEV (reference sequence). The CDR3 DNA sequence: TGTGCCAGCAGTTCTCTAGCGGGGAACCAAGAGACCCAGTACTTC. Protein: CASSSLAGNQETQYF.

The genes are TRBV5-6 and TRBJ2-7; D remains ambiguous. CDR1 is SGHDT, CDR2 YYEEEE, per germline. V gave up 0 bases and J gave up 2 bases, with 9 bases separating them. The CDR3 covers 14 residues. The CDR3 DNA follows: TGTGCCAGCAGCTTGGTTGGCGGCACCTACGAGCAGTACTTC. Translation: CASSLVGGTYEQYF. Looking up the rest from reference TRBV5-6 and TRBJ2-7 gives the full variable domain: DAGVTQSPTHLIKTRGQQVTLRCSPKSGHDTVSWYQQALGQGPQFIFQYYEEEERQRGNFPDRFSGHQFPNYSSELNVNALLLGDSALYLCASSLVGGTYEQYFGPGTRLTVT.

This clone has a single count. Here the CDR3 reads CASSFFAGDEQYF. The CDR3 coding sequence is TGTGCCAGCAGCTTTTTCGCGGGAGACGAGCAGTACTTC. The chain links TRBV5-6 to TRBJ2-7, with TRBD2 matching over 7 bases. V was clipped by 2 bases and J by 5 bases; unmatched bases: 4. The CDR3 totals 13 residues. Germline CDR1 is SGHDT and CDR2 is YYEEEE.

The chain uses TRBV11-2 and TRBJ1-2; unclear D gene. Germline CDR1 and CDR2: SGHAT and FQNNGV. This CDR3 has 16 amino acids. V lost 5 bases, J lost 7 bases, and 23 bases lay in between. CDR3: CASSLNGPGSKTGYTF. The CDR3 DNA is TGTGCCAGCAGCCTAAACGGCCCGGGATCCAAGACTGGCTACACCTTC. The whole variable domain, remainder taken from reference TRBV11-2 and TRBJ1-2, is EAGVAQSPRYKIIEKRQSVAFWCNPISGHATLYWYQQILGQGPKLLIQFQNNGVVDDSQLPKDRFSAERLKGVDSTLKIQPAKLEDSAVYLCASSLNGPGSKTGYTFGSGTRLTVV.

This clone was seen a few times. This sequence joins TRBV20-1 and TRBJ1-1; unclear D gene. V dropped 2 bases and J dropped 6 bases, with 7 bases sitting between them. The CDR3 has 11 amino acids. Germline lookup yields CDR1 DFQATT and CDR2 SNEGSKA (reference sequence). The CDR3 here is CSARLVSEAFF. The CDR3 bases are TGCAGTGCTAGATTGGTCTCTGAAGCTTTCTTT.

This chain uses TRBV4-1 with TRBJ2-7; no firm D call. Trimming left V 2 bases short and J 2 bases short, with 7 bases between. The CDR3 runs to 13 residues. Germline V gives CDR1 MGHRA, CDR2 YSYEKL. CDR3 in amino acids: CASSQSPPYEQYF. The CDR3 region has the DNA TGCGCCAGCAGCCAATCTCCGCCCTACGAGCAGTACTTC.

V is TRBV5-1 and J is TRBJ2-7; D remains unclear. The CDR3 consists of 13 residues. V shed 4 bases and J shed 5 bases, with 13 bases lying between them. CDR1 SGHRS and CDR2 YFSETQ come from the germline V gene. The CDR3, as DNA: TGCGCCAGCAGCCCTCTGGGCCCCCACGAGCAGTACTTC. This codes for CASSPLGPHEQYF.

V gene TRBV6-5 combines with J gene TRBJ2-2; TRBD2 might be the D (6 bases). V was trimmed by 10 bases and J by 3 bases, leaving 15 bases between them. Germline-derived CDR1 and CDR2 are MNHEY and SVGAGI. The length of the CDR3 is 14 residues. This chain's CDR3 is CATTTGGYTGELFF. The CDR3 DNA follows: TGTGCCACCACCACCGGGGGATACACCGGGGAGCTGTTTTTT.